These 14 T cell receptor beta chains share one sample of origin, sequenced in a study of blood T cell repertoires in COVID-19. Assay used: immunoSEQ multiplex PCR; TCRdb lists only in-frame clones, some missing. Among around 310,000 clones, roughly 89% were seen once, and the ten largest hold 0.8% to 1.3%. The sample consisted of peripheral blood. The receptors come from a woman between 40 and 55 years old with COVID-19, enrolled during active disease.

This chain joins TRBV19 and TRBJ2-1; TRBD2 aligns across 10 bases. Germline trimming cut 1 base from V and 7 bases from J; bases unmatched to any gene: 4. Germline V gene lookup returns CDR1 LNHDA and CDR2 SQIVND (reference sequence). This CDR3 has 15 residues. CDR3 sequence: CASSIAASGRNEQFF. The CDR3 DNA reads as TGTGCCAGTAGTATAGCGGCTAGCGGGAGAAATGAGCAGTTCTTC. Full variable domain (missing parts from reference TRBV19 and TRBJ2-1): DGGITQSPKYLFRKEGQNVTLSCEQNLNHDAMYWYRQDPGQGLRLIYYSQIVNDFQKGDIAEGYSVSREKKESFPLTVTSAQKNPTAFYLCASSIAASGRNEQFFGPGTRLTVL.

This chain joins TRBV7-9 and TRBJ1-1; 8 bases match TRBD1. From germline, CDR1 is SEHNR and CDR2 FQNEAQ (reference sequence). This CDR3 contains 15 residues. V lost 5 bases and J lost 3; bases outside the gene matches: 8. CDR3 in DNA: TGTGCCAGCAGCCCCGGAACAGGGGGGCACACTGAAGCTTTCTTT. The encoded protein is CASSPGTGGHTEAFF.

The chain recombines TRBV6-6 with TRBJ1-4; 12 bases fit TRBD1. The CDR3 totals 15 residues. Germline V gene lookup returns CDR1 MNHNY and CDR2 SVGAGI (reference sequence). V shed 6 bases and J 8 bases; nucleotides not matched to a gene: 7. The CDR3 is CASRLPGQGAEKLFF. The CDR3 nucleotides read TGTGCCAGCAGGCTACCGGGACAGGGGGCGGAAAAACTGTTTTTT.

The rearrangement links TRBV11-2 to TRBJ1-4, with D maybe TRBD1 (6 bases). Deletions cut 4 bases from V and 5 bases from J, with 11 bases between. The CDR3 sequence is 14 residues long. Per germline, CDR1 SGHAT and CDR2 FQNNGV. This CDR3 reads CASSSGTRNEKLFF. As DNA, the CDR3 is TGTGCCAGCAGCTCCGGGACAAGGAATGAAAAACTGTTTTTT.

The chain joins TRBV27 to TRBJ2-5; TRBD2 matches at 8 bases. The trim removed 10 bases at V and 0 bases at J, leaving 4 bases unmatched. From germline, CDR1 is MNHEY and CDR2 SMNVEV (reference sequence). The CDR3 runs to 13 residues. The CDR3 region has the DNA TGTGCCACCCTTAGCGGGGACCAAGAGACCCAGTACTTC. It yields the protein CATLSGDQETQYF.

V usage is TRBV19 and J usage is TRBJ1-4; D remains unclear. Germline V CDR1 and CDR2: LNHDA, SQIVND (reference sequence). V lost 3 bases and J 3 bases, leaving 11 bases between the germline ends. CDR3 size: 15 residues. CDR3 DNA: TGTGCCAGTAGTATCACGGGTTCGGCTAATGAAAAACTGTTTTTT. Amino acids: CASSITGSANEKLFF.

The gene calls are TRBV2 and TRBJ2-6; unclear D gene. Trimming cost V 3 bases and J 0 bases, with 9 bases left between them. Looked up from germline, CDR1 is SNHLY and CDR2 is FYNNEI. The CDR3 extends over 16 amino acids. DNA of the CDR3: TGTGCCAGCAGTGACCCGCCCGGCTCTGGGGCCAACGTCCTGACTTTC. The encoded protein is CASSDPPGSGANVLTF.

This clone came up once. CDR3 in amino acids: CASSLGDRGYEQYF. The CDR3 DNA is TGTGCCAGCAGTTTGGGGGACAGGGGTTACGAGCAGTACTTC. The rearrangement links TRBV11-3 to TRBJ2-7; 10 nucleotides line up with TRBD1. V lost 6 bases to trimming and J lost 4 bases; unmatched junction nucleotides: 6. Per the germline V gene, CDR1 is SGHNT and CDR2 is YENEEA. The CDR3 is 14 residues long.

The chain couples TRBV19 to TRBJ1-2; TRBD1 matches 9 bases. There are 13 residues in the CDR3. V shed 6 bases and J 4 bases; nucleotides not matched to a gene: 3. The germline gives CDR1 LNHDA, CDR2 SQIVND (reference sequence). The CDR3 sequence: CASRQGASYGYTF. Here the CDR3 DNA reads TGTGCCAGTAGACAGGGGGCCTCCTATGGCTACACCTTC.

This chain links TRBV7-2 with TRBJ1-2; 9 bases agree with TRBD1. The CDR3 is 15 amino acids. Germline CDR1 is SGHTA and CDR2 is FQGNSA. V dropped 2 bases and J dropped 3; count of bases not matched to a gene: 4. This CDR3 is CASSLNTGGDYGYTF. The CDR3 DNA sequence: TGTGCCAGCAGCTTAAATACAGGGGGCGACTATGGCTACACCTTC.

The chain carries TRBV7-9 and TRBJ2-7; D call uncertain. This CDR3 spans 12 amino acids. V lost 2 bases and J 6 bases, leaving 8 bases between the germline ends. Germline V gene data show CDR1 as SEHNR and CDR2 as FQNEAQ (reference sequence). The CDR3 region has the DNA TGTGCCAGCAGCTTAAGCTTGGTCGAGCAGTACTTC. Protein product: CASSLSLVEQYF.

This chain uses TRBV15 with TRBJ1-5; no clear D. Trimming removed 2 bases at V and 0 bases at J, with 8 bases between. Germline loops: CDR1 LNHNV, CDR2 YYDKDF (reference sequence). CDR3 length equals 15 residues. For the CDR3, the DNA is TGTGCCACCAGCAGACGAGGGTATAGCAATCAGCCCCAGCATTTT. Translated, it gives CATSRRGYSNQPQHF.

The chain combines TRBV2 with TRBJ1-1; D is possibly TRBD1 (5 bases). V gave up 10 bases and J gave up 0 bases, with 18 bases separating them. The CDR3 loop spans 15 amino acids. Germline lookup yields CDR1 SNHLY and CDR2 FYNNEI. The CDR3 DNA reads TGTGCCAAGGCGACAGCTCGGCAACTGAACACTGAAGCTTTCTTT. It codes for CAKATARQLNTEAFF.

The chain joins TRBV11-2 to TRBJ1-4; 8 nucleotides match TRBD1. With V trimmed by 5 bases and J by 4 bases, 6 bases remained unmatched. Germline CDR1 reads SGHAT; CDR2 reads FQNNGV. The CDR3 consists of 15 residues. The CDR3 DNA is TGTGCCAGCAGCCCTTGGGACAGGCTTAATGAAAAACTGTTTTTT. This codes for CASSPWDRLNEKLFF.